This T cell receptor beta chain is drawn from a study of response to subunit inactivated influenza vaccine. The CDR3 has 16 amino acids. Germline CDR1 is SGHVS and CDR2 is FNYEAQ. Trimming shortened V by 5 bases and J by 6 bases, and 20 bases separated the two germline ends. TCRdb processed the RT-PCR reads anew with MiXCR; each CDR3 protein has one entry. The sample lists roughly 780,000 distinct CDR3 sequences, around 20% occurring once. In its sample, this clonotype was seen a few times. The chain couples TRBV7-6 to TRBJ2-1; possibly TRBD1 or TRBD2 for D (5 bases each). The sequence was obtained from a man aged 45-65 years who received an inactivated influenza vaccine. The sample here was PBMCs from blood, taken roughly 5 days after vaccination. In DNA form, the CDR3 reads TGTGCCAGCAGCCTAGGGACCTACCAGCCGGGCAATGAGCAGTTCTTC. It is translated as CASSLGTYQPGNEQFF.